A selection of T cell receptor beta chains follows, all from one sample in a study of lymphopenia after photon versus proton radiotherapy. Generated by immunoSEQ multiplex PCR, the TCRdb table keeps only in-frame clones and is missing some. The profile covers over 10,000 clones, with about nine tenths appearing a single time and 3.5% to 4% taken by the ten largest. The specimen was peripheral blood, collected from a patient treated with photon-based radiotherapy. The source is a man aged 60 to 75 with pancreatic cancer. Each CDR3 is given with its conserved first and last residue. D genes are given only for firm matches. Size is omitted from some rows. Given values are once, few, many or a class for expanded clones.

D gene,clone size,V gene,J gene,CDR3 DNA,CDR3 protein
TRBD1,-,TRBV30,TRBJ2-5,TGTGCCTGGAGTATCGGGACAGGGCATAGGGAGACCCAGTACTTC,CAWSIGTGHRETQYF
-,-,TRBV4-1,TRBJ2-3,TGCGCCAGCAGCCAAGAGAAGGTGGATACGCAGTATTTT,CASSQEKVDTQYF
-,medium-sized,TRBV11-3,TRBJ2-7,TGTGCCAGCAGCTTAGATCCGTCCGGCTCCTACGAGCAGTACTTC,CASSLDPSGSYEQYF
TRBD2,once,TRBV7-2,TRBJ2-5,TGTGCCAGCAGCCCACGAAGACTAGCGGGGCGGGAGACCCAGTACTTC,CASSPRRLAGRETQYF
-,-,TRBV19,TRBJ1-5,TGTGCCAGTAGCAGACCAGAAGAGCACGACAATCAGCCCCAGCATTTT,CASSRPEEHDNQPQHF
-,-,TRBV5-6,TRBJ2-2,TGTGCCAGCAGCCCCGGTTCCGGGGAGCTGTTTTTT,CASSPGSGELFF
-,once,TRBV5-6,TRBJ2-5,TGTGCCAGCAGCTTTGCAGGCCGACAAGAGACCCAGTACTTC,CASSFAGRQETQYF
-,-,TRBV19,TRBJ2-6,TGTGCCAGCTGGCAGGGGACCTCTGGGGCCAACGTCCTGACTTTC,CASWQGTSGANVLTF
TRBD2,-,TRBV6-6,TRBJ2-1,TGTGCCAGCAGTGGTACTAGCGGGGGGATCTACAATGAGCAGTTCTTC,CASSGTSGGIYNEQFF
TRBD1,-,TRBV10-3,TRBJ1-4,TGTGCCATCAGTGAGTCGAAAGGGGGCAATTCGGAAAAACTGTTTTTT,CAISESKGGNSEKLFF
TRBD2,-,TRBV4-3,TRBJ2-1,TGCGCCAGCAGCCGAAGGGGAGGGACTAGCGGGTACAATGAGCAGTTCTTC,CASSRRGGTSGYNEQFF
-,-,TRBV4-2,TRBJ2-3,TGTGCCAGCAGCCAAACCGGCCCTAGCACAGATACGCAGTATTTT,CASSQTGPSTDTQYF
-,-,TRBV29-1,TRBJ2-7,TGCAGCGTTGGAGGTTCTGGTTACGAGCAGTACTTC,CSVGGSGYEQYF
-,-,TRBV21-1,TRBJ1-3,TGTGCCAGCAGCAAAGGGGGCAGCTGCTCTGGAAACACCATATATTTT,CASSKGGSCSGNTIYF
TRBD2,-,TRBV13,TRBJ2-3,TGTGCCAGCAGCTCCAGAAAAGGGCTAGCGGGGCCAGATACGCAGTATTTT,CASSSRKGLAGPDTQYF
-,-,TRBV6-5,TRBJ1-2,TGTGCCAGCAGACCTAGGGACACCTATGGCTACACCTTC,CASRPRDTYGYTF
-,-,TRBV25-1,TRBJ1-2,TGTGCCAGCAGCCGAAATGATAACTATGGCTACACCTTC,CASSRNDNYGYTF
TRBD1,once,TRBV5-1,TRBJ2-7,TGCGCCAGCAGCCCTCTGGGACAGAGCTCCTACGAGCAGTACTTC,CASSPLGQSSYEQYF
TRBD1,-,TRBV5-5,TRBJ1-2,TGTGCCAGCAGCCGACAGGGGAGCGGCTATGGCTACACCTTC,CASSRQGSGYGYTF
TRBD1,few,TRBV6-1,TRBJ2-7,TGTGCCAGCCACAGCCTGGACAGGGCAGCCTACGAGCAGTACTTC,CASHSLDRAAYEQYF
-,-,TRBV2,TRBJ1-1,TGTGCCAGCAGTATAGGGAGACCTGAAGCTTTCTTT,CASSIGRPEAFF
-,-,TRBV11-2,TRBJ2-3,TGTGCCAGCAGCTCGCCCCGTGGGGGGGATACGCAGTATTTT,CASSSPRGGDTQYF
-,-,TRBV21-1,TRBJ1-2,TGTGCCAGCAGCAACAGGGGTTCTAACTATGGCTACACCTTC,CASSNRGSNYGYTF
TRBD1,-,TRBV29-1,TRBJ2-3,TGCAGCGGGGGGACAGTGAATAGGCAGTATTTT,CSGGTVNRQYF
TRBD1,-,TRBV7-3,TRBJ1-3,TGTGCCAGCAGCGCGGGACAGGGGGTGTCTGGAAACACCATATATTTT,CASSAGQGVSGNTIYF
-,-,TRBV7-2,TRBJ1-3,TGTGCCAGCAGCTTAGCGCCGAGGGTTAGCTCTGGAAACACCATATATTTT,CASSLAPRVSSGNTIYF
-,-,TRBV19,TRBJ2-4,TGTGCCAGTAGTATCCTACCACCCCAAAACATTCAGTACTTC,CASSILPPQNIQYF
-,-,TRBV30,TRBJ2-7,TGTGCCTGGAGTAGGGATCTCGCCGAGCAGTACTTC,CAWSRDLAEQYF
-,-,TRBV10-3,TRBJ1-2,TGTGCCATCAGTGCAAGGGGAAACTATGGCTACACCTTC,CAISARGNYGYTF
TRBD2,-,TRBV4-1,TRBJ2-3,TGCGCCAGCAGCCAAGTCGGGACTAGCGGGGTGGATACGCAGTATTTT,CASSQVGTSGVDTQYF
TRBD2,-,TRBV7-8,TRBJ2-5,TGTGCCAGCAGCTCTGGCGGGGGGCGGGAGACCCAGTACTTC,CASSSGGGRETQYF
TRBD1,once,TRBV9,TRBJ1-4,TGTGCCAGCAGACCGACAGGGGGCGAAGGGGAAAAACTGTTTTTT,CASRPTGGEGEKLFF
-,-,TRBV10-3,TRBJ1-5,TGTGCCATCGGCATTGATAGCAATCAGCCCCAGCATTTT,CAIGIDSNQPQHF
-,-,TRBV11-1,TRBJ1-1,TGTGCCAGCAGCCTCGAGGGCTGGAACACTGAAGCTTTCTTT,CASSLEGWNTEAFF
TRBD1,-,TRBV6-5,TRBJ2-1,TGTGCCAGCAGCCTGACAGGGGGCAACTACAATGAGCAGTTCTTC,CASSLTGGNYNEQFF
TRBD2,-,TRBV10-3,TRBJ2-7,TGTGCCATCAGTGAGTACCTAGCGGGGGGGCCGCGGACCTACGAGCAGTACTTC,CAISEYLAGGPRTYEQYF
TRBD1,-,TRBV6-8,TRBJ1-2,TGTGCCAGCAGCCAACGTGAGGGACAGTTAGTCTATGGCTACACCTTC,CASSQREGQLVYGYTF
-,-,TRBV5-1,TRBJ2-5,TGCGCCAGCAGCGTCGAGAGGGAGACCCAGTACTTC,CASSVERETQYF
-,-,TRBV5-1,TRBJ2-7,TGCGCCAGCTCCTATAGCAACGAGCAGTACTTC,CASSYSNEQYF
-,-,TRBV7-3,TRBJ1-5,TGTGCCAGCAGCTCCATTAACGAGAACAATCAGCCCCAGCATTTT,CASSSINENNQPQHF
-,-,TRBV5-1,TRBJ1-1,TGCGCCAGCAGCTTGGAGGGGATCTACACTGAAGCTTTCTTT,CASSLEGIYTEAFF
-,-,TRBV5-4,TRBJ2-2,TGTGCCAGCAGCTTGGGCAGGGAGGCCACCGGGGAGCTGTTTTTT,CASSLGREATGELFF
-,-,TRBV11-2,TRBJ2-3,TGTGCCAGCAGCTTACAATCCACAGATACGCAGTATTTT,CASSLQSTDTQYF
TRBD1,-,TRBV5-1,TRBJ1-3,TGCGCCAGCAGCTGGCAGGGGGCAAGCTCTGGAAACACCATATATTTT,CASSWQGASSGNTIYF